The present T cell receptor beta chain was sequenced within a study of blood T cell repertoires in COVID-19. In germline, CDR1 is MGHRA, CDR2 YSYEKL. The CDR3 has 14 residues. Trimming left V 4 bases short and J 4 bases short, with 13 bases between. This clone was seen a handful of times. The protocol was immunoSEQ multiplex PCR, while the TCRdb copy is restricted to in-frame clones and leaves out a portion. Of around 81,000 clones listed, about 84% were seen once; the top ten hold around 13%. The sequenced sample was peripheral blood. This receptor was obtained from a human donor in a cohort sampled during active COVID-19. The chain uses TRBV4-1 and TRBJ1-2; D unresolved. The CDR3 nucleotides are TGCGCCAGCAGCCGCAGTGACGAGGGCTATGGCTACACCTTC. Amino acid sequence: CASSRSDEGYGYTF.